This TCR beta chain appears in the sequencing data of a study of patients and donors after allogeneic stem cell transplantation. CDR1 is SGHVS and CDR2 is FNYEAQ in the germline V gene. The germline V and J ends were trimmed by 2 bases and 3 bases, with 19 bases remaining between them. The CDR3 extends over 18 amino acids. TCRdb itself ran the RT-PCR reads through MiXCR, one entry per CDR3 protein. The table has 150,000 to 200,000 distinct CDR3 sequences, around two fifths seen once; the top ten hold approximately 32%. The chain joins TRBV7-6 to TRBJ2-2, with D unclear. The sample was blood, either unsorted or a sorted T cell fraction (not recorded which). The TCR originated in a human donor who was either an allogeneic HSCT recipient or a stem cell or donor lymphocyte infusion donor (not recorded which). It is not recorded whose cells these are; they may come from a transplant donor. The CDR3 sequence is CASSLYSGGNTHTGELFF. CDR3 nucleotides: TGTGCCAGCAGCTTATATTCGGGCGGTAACACTCACACCGGGGAGCTGTTTTTT.